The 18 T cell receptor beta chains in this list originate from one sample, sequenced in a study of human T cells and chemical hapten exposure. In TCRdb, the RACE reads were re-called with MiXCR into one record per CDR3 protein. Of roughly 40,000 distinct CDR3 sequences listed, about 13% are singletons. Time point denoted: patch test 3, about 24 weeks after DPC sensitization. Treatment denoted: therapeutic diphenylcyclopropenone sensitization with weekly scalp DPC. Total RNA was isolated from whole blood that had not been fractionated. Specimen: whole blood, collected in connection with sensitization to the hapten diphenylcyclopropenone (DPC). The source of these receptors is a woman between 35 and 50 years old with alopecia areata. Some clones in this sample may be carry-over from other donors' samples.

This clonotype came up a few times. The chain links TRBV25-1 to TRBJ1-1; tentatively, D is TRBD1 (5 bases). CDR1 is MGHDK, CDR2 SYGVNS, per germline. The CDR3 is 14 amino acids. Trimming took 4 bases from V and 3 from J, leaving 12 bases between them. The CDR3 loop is CASSVFGGDTEAFF. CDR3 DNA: TGTGCCAGCAGTGTATTCGGAGGGGACACTGAAGCTTTCTTT.

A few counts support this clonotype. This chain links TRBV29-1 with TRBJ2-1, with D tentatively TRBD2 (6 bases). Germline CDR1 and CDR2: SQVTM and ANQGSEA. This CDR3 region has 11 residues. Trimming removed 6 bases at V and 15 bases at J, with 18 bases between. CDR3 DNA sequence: TGCAGCGTGGACCCCGGCGGGCGGGGGTTCTTC. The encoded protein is CSVDPGGRGFF.

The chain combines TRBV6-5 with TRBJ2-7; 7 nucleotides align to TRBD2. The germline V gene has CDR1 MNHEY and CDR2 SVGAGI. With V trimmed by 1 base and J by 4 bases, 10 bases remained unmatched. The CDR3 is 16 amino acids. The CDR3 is CASSYLPGLSVYEQYF. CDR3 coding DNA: TGTGCCAGCAGTTACTTACCGGGACTATCAGTTTACGAGCAGTACTTC.

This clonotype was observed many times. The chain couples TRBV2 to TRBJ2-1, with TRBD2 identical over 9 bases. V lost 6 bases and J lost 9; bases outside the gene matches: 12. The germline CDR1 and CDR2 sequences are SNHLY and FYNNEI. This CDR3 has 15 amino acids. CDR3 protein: CASSPRTSVLGEQFF. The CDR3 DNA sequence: TGTGCCAGCAGCCCAAGGACTAGCGTATTGGGTGAGCAGTTCTTC. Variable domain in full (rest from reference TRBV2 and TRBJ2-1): EPEVTQTPSHQVTQMGQEVILRCVPISNHLYFYWYRQILGQKVEFLVSFYNNEISEKSEIFDDQFSVERPDGSNFTLKIRSTKLEDSAMYFCASSPRTSVLGEQFFGPGTRLTVL.

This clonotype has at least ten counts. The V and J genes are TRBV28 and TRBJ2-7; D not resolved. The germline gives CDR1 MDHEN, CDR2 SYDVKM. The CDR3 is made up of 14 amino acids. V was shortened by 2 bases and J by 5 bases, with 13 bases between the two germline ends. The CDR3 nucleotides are TGTGCCAGCAGTTTAGGTGCATCCTCAGACGAGCAGTACTTC. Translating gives CASSLGASSDEQYF.

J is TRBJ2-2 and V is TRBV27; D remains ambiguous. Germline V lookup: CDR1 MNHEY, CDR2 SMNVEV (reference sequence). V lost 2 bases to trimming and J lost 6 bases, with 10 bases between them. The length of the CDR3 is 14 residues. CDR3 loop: CASSLRTAAGELFF. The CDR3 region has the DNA TGTGCCAGCAGTTTACGGACCGCGGCCGGGGAGCTGTTTTTT.

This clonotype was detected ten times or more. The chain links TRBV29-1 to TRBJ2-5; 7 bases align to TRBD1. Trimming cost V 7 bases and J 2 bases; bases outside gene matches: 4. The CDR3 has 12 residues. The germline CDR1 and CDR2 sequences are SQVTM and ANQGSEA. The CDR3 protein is CSGGQRQETQYF. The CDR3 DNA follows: TGCAGCGGGGGACAGAGACAAGAGACCCAGTACTTC.

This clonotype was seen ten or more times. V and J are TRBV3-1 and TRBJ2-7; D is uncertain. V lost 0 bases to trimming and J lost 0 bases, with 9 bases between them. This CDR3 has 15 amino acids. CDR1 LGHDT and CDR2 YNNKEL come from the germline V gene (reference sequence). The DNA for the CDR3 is TGTGCCAGCAGCCAAGATGAGCGTCTCTCCTACGAGCAGTACTTC. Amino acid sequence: CASSQDERLSYEQYF.

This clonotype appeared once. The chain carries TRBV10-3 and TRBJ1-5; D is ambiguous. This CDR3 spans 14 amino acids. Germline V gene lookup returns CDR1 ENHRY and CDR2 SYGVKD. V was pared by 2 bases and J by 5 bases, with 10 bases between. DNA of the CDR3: TGTGCCATCAGTGAGCCAACCAGCCATCAGCCCCAGCATTTT. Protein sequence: CAISEPTSHQPQHF.

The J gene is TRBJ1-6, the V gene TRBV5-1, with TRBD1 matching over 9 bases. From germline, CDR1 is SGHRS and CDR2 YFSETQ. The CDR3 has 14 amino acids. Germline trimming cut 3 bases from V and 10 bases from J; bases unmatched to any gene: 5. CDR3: CASSSGQGTSPLHF. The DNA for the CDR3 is TGCGCCAGCAGCTCCGGACAGGGGACCTCACCCCTCCACTTT.

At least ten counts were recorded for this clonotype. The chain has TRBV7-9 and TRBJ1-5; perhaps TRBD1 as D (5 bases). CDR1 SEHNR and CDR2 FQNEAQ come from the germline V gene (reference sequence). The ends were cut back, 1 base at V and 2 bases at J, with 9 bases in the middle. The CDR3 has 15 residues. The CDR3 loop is CASSLVGDGNQPQHF. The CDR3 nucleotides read TGTGCCAGCAGCTTAGTAGGGGACGGCAATCAGCCCCAGCATTTT.

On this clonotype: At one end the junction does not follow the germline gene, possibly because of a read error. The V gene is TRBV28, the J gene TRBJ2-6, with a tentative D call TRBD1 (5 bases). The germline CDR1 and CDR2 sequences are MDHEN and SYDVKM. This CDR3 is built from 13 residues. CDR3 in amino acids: CASRGSGANGLTF. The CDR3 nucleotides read TGTGCCAGCAGGGGTTCTGGGGCCAACGGCCTGACTTTC. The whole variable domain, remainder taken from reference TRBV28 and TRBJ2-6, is DVKVTQSSRYLVKRTGEKVFLECVQDMDHENMFWYRQDPGLGLRLIYFSYDVKMKEKGDIPEGYSVSREKKERFSLILESASTNQTSMYLCASRGSGANGLTFGAGSRLTVL.

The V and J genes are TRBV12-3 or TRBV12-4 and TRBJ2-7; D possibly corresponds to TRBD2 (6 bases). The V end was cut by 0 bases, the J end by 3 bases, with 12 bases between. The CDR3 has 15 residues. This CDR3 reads CASSLAGGPNYEQYF. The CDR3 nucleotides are TGTGCCAGCAGTTTAGCGGGGGGACCCAACTACGAGCAGTACTTC.

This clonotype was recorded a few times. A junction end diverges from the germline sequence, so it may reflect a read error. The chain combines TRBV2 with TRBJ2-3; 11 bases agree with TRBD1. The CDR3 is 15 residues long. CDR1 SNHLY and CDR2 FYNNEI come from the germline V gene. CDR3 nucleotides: TGTGTCAGCAGTGGACAGGGGGCGAATGCAGATACGCAGTATTTT. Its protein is CVSSGQGANADTQYF.

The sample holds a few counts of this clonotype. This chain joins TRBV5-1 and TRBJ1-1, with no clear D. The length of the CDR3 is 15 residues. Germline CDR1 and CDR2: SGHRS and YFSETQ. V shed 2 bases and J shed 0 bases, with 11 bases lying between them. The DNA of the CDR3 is TGCGCCAGCAGCTTAGGCGGGGATTTGAACACTGAAGCTTTCTTT. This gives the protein CASSLGGDLNTEAFF.

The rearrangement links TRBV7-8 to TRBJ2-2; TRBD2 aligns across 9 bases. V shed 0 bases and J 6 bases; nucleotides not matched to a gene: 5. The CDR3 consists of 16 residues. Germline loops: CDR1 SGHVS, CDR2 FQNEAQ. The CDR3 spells CASSLAAGGPPGELFF. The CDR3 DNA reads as TGTGCCAGCAGCTTAGCGGCGGGAGGGCCGCCCGGGGAGCTGTTTTTT.

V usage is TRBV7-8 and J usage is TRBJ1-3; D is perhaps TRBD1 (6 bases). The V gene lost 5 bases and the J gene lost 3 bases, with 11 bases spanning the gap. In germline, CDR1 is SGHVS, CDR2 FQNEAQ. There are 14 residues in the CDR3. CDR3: CASSAGTLGNTIYF. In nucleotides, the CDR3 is TGTGCCAGCAGCGCAGGGACACTTGGAAACACCATATATTTT. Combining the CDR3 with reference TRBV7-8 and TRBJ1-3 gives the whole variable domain GAGVSQSPRYKVAKRGQDVALRCDPISGHVSLFWYQQALGQGPEFLTYFQNEAQLDKSGLPSDRFFAERPEGSVSTLKIQRTQQEDSAVYLCASSAGTLGNTIYFGEGSWLTVV.

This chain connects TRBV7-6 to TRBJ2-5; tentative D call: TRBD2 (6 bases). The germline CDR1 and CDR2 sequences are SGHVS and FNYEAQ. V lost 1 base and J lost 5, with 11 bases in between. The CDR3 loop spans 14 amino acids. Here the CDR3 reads CASSLVGGSETQYF. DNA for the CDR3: TGTGCCAGCAGCTTAGTCGGAGGGTCTGAGACCCAGTACTTC.